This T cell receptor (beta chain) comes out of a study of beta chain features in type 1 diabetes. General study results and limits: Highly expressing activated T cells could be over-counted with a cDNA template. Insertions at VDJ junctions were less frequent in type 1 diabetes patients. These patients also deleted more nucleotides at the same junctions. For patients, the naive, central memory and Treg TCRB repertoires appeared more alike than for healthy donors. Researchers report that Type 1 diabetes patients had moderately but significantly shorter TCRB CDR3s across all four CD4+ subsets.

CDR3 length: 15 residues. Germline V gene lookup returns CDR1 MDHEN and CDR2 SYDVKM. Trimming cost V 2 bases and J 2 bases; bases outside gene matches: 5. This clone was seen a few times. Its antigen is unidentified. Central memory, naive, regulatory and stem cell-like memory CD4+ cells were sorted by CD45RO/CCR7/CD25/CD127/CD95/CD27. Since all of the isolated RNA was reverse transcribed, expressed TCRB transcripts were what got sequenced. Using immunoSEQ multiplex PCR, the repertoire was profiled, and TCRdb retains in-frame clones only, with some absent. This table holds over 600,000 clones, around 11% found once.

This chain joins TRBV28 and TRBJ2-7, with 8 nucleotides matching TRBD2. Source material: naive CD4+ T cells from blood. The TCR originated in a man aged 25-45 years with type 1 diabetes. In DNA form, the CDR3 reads TGTGCCAGCAGTTTAGAGGAAGCGGGGGCCTACGAGCAGTACTTC. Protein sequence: CASSLEEAGAYEQYF. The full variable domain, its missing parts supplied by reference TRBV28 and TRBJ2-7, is DVKVTQSSRYLVKRTGEKVFLECVQDMDHENMFWYRQDPGLGLRLIYFSYDVKMKEKGDIPEGYSVSREKKERFSLILESASTNQTSMYLCASSLEEAGAYEQYFGPGTRLTVT.